This T cell receptor (beta chain) was obtained from a study of blood T cells in healthy people across ages. PCR was performed a second time for about 7 to 11 cycles using a sample-barcoded 5' primer and a J-beta primer mix. MiXCR, run by TCRdb on the 5' RACE reads, gives a single entry per CDR3 protein. The sample includes 780,000 or so distinct CDR3 sequences, 25% of them seen just once. This CDR3 contains 15 residues. Notes on this clonotype: The junction departs from the called germline gene at one end, perhaps through a read error.

These data were likewise used in another study, on T cells of mothers and their children.

Sequences were obtained from blood. This clonotype originated in a boy between 10 and 17 years old in good health. V gene TRBV12-3 or TRBV12-4 combines with J gene TRBJ2-3, with 7 positions matching TRBD1. Here the CDR3 DNA reads TGTGCCAGCAGTCCAGACAGGGTCCGCTCAGATATGCAGTATTTT. Protein: CASSPDRVRSDMQYF.